This entry describes one T cell receptor (beta chain). Its antigen is still unknown. The data stem from a study of T cell repertoires in cytomegalovirus infection. About the research overall: It was the public TCR beta signatures that indicated both CMV infection and matching HLA type.

The germline gives CDR1 MNHNY, CDR2 SVGAGI (reference sequence). This CDR3 has 17 amino acids. The V end lost 6 bases, the J end lost 1 base, and 21 bases lay between the germline ends. TCRdb itself ran the reads through MiXCR, one entry per CDR3 protein. The sample records hundreds of thousands of distinct CDR3 sequences, approximately 40% being singletons. The origin of this receptor is a human donor in good health (CMV status not recorded). Some clones in this sample may be carry-over from other donors' samples. The material sequenced was cultured PBMCs, taken from culture after CMV antigen stimulation. The rearrangement uses TRBV6-6 and TRBJ1-1; possibly TRBD1 for D (5 bases). The CDR3 here is CASSPHGGGVTNTEAFF. In DNA form, the CDR3 reads TGTGCCAGCAGCCCCCACGGGGGGGGGGTTACGAACACTGAAGCTTTCTTT.